This record concerns one T cell receptor (beta chain) sequence. Naive CD8 cells comprised CD45RO-negative, CCR7-positively selected cells, excluding terminally differentiated effector memory CD45RA+ cells. CDR1 and CDR2 from the germline V gene are MNHNS and SASEGT. The CDR3 is 16 residues long. The V end was cut by 3 bases, the J end by 4 bases, with 15 bases between. This sample stems from a study of shared clonotypes between healthy human individuals. The data were produced by immunoSEQ multiplex PCR, yet TCRdb's version contains in-frame clones alone and is incomplete. The data hold approximately 1.9 million clones, with 93% observed a single time.

The specimen sequenced was naive CD8+ T cells from PBMCs. The TCR sequence derives from a man in his late teens or twenties in good health. Some clones in this sample may be carry-over from other donors' samples. The chain carries TRBV6-1 and TRBJ2-2; unclear D gene. The CDR3 loop reads CASSDDKGGTTGELFF. For the CDR3, the DNA is TGTGCCAGCAGTGACGACAAGGGCGGTACCACCGGGGAGCTGTTTTTT.